This T cell receptor beta chain was identified during a study of shared clonotypes between healthy human individuals. In the study overall: The study drew on a couple of women and a few men aged 18 to 49 as donors.

As to this clone: Its antigen is undetermined.

Study findings and constraints: A reduction in generation probabilities was seen for non-shared clonotypes relative to those shared by all four donors. Memory subsets had estimated richness that was generally smaller than that of naive subsets.

Assay used: immunoSEQ multiplex PCR; TCRdb lists only in-frame clones, some missing. The sample lists about a million clones; around three quarters were seen once. This TCR was sampled from a man aged 18 to 35 in good health. Some clones in this sample may be carry-over from other donors' samples. Sequencing was carried out using memory CD4+ T cells from PBMCs. Subset here: CD45RA-negative fraction.

Written as DNA, the CDR3 is TGTGCCAGTGGCCAAGGGACTAGCGGGAGGTATAACACCGGGGAGCTGTTTTTT. This encodes CASGQGTSGRYNTGELFF. The chain recombines TRBV9 with TRBJ2-2; 15 bases are a match to TRBD2. V was pared by 8 bases and J by 2 bases, with 10 bases of the junction left unmatched. The CDR3 is made up of 18 amino acids. Germline loops: CDR1 SGDLS, CDR2 YYNGEE.